Detailed here is one TCR beta chain. The antigen is unknown. Healthy individuals who donated bone marrow served as the donors. This record belongs to a study of cytomegalovirus exposure and HLA in healthy donors. About the study: Early released data had approximately 86 million unique TCRs, all coming from HLA-typed donors.

Findings of the study overall: As a later analysis showed, several of the most significant clusters appeared to be linked to common viral pathogens. Within an earlier analysis, most TCR beta V segments proved productive either about 90% or about 30% of the time.

The PCR made use of 60 Vbeta and 13 Jbeta primers. Assay: immunoSEQ multiplex PCR; the TCRdb copy retains only in-frame clones and omits some. Of approximately 100,000 clones listed, approximately 70% are singletons. The sequenced sample consisted of PBMCs. The receptor comes from a man aged 40-49 years in good health and CMV-seropositive.

The CDR3 DNA is TGTGCCAGCAGGACGACAAATCTCCAGCATTTT. It specifies CASRTTNLQHF. V and J are TRBV6-1 and TRBJ1-5, with D unresolved. CDR3 length: 11 amino acids. Trimming took off 6 bases at V and 12 bases at J, with 12 bases between the two ends. The germline V gene has CDR1 MNHNS and CDR2 SASEGT.